The text below deals with one T cell receptor (beta chain). Its target is not known. The data derive from a study of beta chain features in type 1 diabetes. Broader study findings: TCRB repertoires of naive, central memory and Treg cells appeared more similar among patients than among healthy donors. Shorter TCRB CDR3s, moderately but significantly so, were found in Type 1 diabetes patients in all four CD4+ subsets.

Since all of the isolated RNA was reverse transcribed, expressed TCRB transcripts were what got sequenced. Here immunoSEQ multiplex PCR was the method, and the copy in TCRdb shows in-frame clones only, minus some. The table includes fewer than 650,000 clones, less than 20% detected once. Donors underwent one heparinised blood draw, about 120 mL on average. Naive, central memory, regulatory and stem cell-like memory cells within the CD4+ compartment were sorted using CD45RO/CCR7/CD25/CD127/CD95/CD27. The TCR was taken from a young man in good health. Specimen: naive CD4+ T cells from blood.

The DNA of the CDR3 is TGTGCCACTTGCCGTGGCCAGGACGCGAACTATGGCTACACCTTC. Translated: CATCRGQDANYGYTF. The chain uses TRBV6-6 and TRBJ1-2; D gene unclear. V was cut by 10 bases and J by 2 bases, with 20 bases left in between. Per the germline V gene, CDR1 is MNHNY and CDR2 is SVGAGI (reference sequence). The CDR3 length is 15 residues.